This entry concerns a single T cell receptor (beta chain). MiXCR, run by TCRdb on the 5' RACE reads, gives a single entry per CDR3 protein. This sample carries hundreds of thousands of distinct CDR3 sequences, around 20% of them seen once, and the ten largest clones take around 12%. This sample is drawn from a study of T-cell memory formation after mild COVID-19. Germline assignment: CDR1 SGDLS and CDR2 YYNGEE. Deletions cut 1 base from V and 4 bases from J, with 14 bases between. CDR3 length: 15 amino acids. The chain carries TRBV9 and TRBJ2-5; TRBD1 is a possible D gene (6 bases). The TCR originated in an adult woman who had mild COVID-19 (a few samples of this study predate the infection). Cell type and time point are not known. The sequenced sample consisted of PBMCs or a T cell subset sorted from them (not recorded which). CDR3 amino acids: CASSVWGQGPETQYF. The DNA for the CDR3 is TGTGCCAGCAGCGTATGGGGGCAGGGACCAGAGACCCAGTACTTC.